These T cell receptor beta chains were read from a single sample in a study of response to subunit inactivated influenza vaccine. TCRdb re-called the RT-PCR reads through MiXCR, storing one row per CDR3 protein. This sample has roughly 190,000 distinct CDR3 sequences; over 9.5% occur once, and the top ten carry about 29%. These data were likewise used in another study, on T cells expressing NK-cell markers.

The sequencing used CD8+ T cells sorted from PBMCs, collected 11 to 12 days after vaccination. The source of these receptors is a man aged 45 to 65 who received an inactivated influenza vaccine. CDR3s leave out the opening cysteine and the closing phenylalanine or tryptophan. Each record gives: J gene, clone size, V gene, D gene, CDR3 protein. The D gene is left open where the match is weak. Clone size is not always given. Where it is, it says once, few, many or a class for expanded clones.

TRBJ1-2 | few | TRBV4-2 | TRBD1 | ASSQGQGTPYGYT
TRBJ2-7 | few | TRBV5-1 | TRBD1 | ASSLGAGTGRGYEQY
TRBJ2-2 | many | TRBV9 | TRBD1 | ASSDDRGSKTGELF
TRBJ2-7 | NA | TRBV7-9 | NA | ASSLAPGISYEQY
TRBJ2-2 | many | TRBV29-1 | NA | SVVSANTGELF
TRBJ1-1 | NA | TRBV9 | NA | ASSVGSGNWNTEAF
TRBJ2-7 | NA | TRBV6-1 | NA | ASSATLADDYEQY
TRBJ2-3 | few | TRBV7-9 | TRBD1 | ASRPGQGGSDTQY
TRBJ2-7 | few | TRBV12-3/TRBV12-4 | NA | SSSPAGSYEQY
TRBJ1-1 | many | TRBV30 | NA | AWSLGTEAF
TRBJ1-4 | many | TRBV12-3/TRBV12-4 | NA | ASSPRETGTNEKLF
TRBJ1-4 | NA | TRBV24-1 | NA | ATSYNQELF
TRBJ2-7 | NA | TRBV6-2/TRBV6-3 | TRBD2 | ASSLSGGPHYEQY
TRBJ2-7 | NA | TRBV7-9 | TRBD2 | ASSLDPGGGEQY
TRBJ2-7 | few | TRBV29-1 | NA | SVEGGRPYEQY
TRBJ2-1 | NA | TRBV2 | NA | ASRAGTNSYNEQF
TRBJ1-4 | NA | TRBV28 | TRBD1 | ASSNNRGPGEKLF
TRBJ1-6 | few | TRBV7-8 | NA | ASSLFAGASFNSPLH
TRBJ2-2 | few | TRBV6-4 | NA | ASSAAPESGELF